This T cell receptor beta chain was found in a study of post-analysis software for immune sequencing data. Study-level points and caveats: TRBV segments more frequent in patients than in controls numbered five and included TRBV5-6, TRBV5-1 and TRBV20-1. Normalized Chao1 diversity was significantly lower in multiple sclerosis patients than in controls.

Unique molecular identifiers were carried by the TCR beta cDNA libraries. TCRdb independently ran MiXCR on the PCR reads; one entry per CDR3 protein. The data hold hundreds of thousands of distinct CDR3 sequences, with over 45% observed a single time. This clonotype came up a few times. Its antigen is as yet unknown. There are 13 residues in the CDR3. The junction had 5 bases not matched to a gene; V was cut back by 1 base and J by 8 bases. The germline V gene has CDR1 DFQATT and CDR2 SNEGSKA (reference sequence). This chain uses TRBV20-1 with TRBJ2-1; 7 bases are shared with TRBD2. Sample: blood. This clonotype was sampled from a girl aged 2 to 9 with multiple sclerosis. The CDR3 loop is CSARAGGRDEQFF. CDR3 nucleotides: TGCAGTGCTAGAGCGGGGGGTAGAGATGAGCAGTTCTTC.